Below, 26 T cell receptor beta chains from the same sample are listed, as sequenced in a study of radiation and T cells in renal cell carcinoma. Treatment reported: 15 Gy SBRT to primary tumor, nephrectomy 4 weeks later. Data came from immunoSEQ multiplex PCR; TCRdb stores just in-frame clones and leaves some out. This table holds some 20,000 clones, 40% to 55% found once. The source was tumor tissue, collected from a patient whose treatment included radiotherapy and nephrectomy. The receptors were gathered from a woman aged 45-60 years with renal cell carcinoma.

The chain combines TRBV2 with TRBJ2-3; a weak D match, TRBD2 (6 bases). Trimming removed 3 bases at V and 2 bases at J, with 15 bases between. Germline CDR1 SNHLY, CDR2 FYNNEI. This CDR3 comprises 16 residues. CDR3 amino acids: CASSEVSGQYTDTQYF. CDR3 nucleotides: TGTGCCAGCAGTGAGGTGAGCGGGCAATACACAGATACGCAGTATTTT.

The chain carries TRBV5-1 and TRBJ2-4; TRBD1 matches 11 bases. The CDR3 is 15 residues long. In germline, CDR1 is SGHRS, CDR2 YFSETQ. With 3 bases clipped from V and 7 bases from J, the junction kept 6 bases outside the gene matches. DNA for the CDR3: TGCGCCAGCAGCTCCGGACAGGGGGCGCGGAACATTCAGTACTTC. Its protein product is CASSSGQGARNIQYF.

The V and J genes are TRBV5-4 and TRBJ2-5; tentatively, D is TRBD2 (5 bases). Germline CDR1 SGHNT, CDR2 YYREEE (reference sequence). This CDR3 has 16 residues. Trimming took 2 bases from V and 5 from J, leaving 19 bases between them. The CDR3 reads CASSLGRGSPWETQYF. CDR3 coding DNA: TGTGCCAGCAGCTTAGGGCGCGGGTCTCCGTGGGAGACCCAGTACTTC. Looking up the rest from reference TRBV5-4 and TRBJ2-5 gives the full variable domain: ETGVTQSPTHLIKTRGQQVTLRCSSQSGHNTVSWYQQALGQGPQFIFQYYREEENGRGNFPPRFSGLQFPNYSSELNVNALELDDSALYLCASSLGRGSPWETQYFGPGTRLLVL.

This chain links TRBV29-1 with TRBJ2-3; D ambiguous. CDR3 size: 13 residues. V gave up 7 bases and J gave up 0 bases, with 11 bases separating them. Germline-derived CDR1 and CDR2 are SQVTM and ANQGSEA. CDR3: CSGGSPSTDTQYF. CDR3 bases: TGCAGCGGGGGATCACCCAGCACAGATACGCAGTATTTT.

The chain uses TRBV6-6 and TRBJ1-1, with a tentative D call TRBD1 (5 bases). Germline CDR1 is MNHNY and CDR2 is SVGAGI (reference sequence). The CDR3 has 15 amino acids. V was shortened by 4 bases and J by 6 bases, with 18 bases between the two germline ends. The CDR3 reads CASSSVSVLGPEAFF. The DNA for the CDR3 is TGTGCCAGCAGTTCCGTTTCTGTTTTGGGACCTGAAGCTTTCTTT.

V gene TRBV4-1 combines with J gene TRBJ2-6; D is ambiguous. Germline CDR1 is MGHRA and CDR2 is YSYEKL. The CDR3 totals 16 residues. The germline V and J ends were trimmed by 10 bases and 1 base, with 17 bases remaining between them. DNA of the CDR3: TGCGCCATCATACATCGTCCTCGGTCTGGGGCCAACGTCCTGACTTTC. This gives the protein CAIIHRPRSGANVLTF.

The gene calls are TRBV14 and TRBJ2-1; TRBD1 matches 9 bases. The trim removed 4 bases at V and 7 bases at J, leaving 11 bases unmatched. CDR3 size: 16 residues. CDR1 is SGHDN, CDR2 FVKESK, per germline. CDR3 sequence: CASSRSGTGRENEQFF. The CDR3 nucleotides read TGTGCCAGCAGCCGATCCGGGACAGGGAGGGAAAATGAGCAGTTCTTC.

J is TRBJ1-2 and V is TRBV18, with D unclear. Germline V lookup: CDR1 KGHSH, CDR2 LQKENI. V lost 3 bases and J lost 4, with 18 bases in between. The CDR3 is made up of 16 amino acids. In nucleotides, the CDR3 is TGTGCCAGCTCACCCCAATCCGACACCCCTGGCTATGGCTACACCTTC. Encoded protein: CASSPQSDTPGYGYTF.

This chain uses TRBV6-5 with TRBJ1-1; D gene unclear. CDR1 and CDR2 (germline): MNHEY, SVGAGI. V dropped 2 bases and J dropped 3 bases, with 13 bases sitting between them. The CDR3 runs 15 residues. The DNA for the CDR3 is TGTGCCAGCAGTTACAGGGCAGGAACTTACACTGAAGCTTTCTTT. Its translation: CASSYRAGTYTEAFF.

This clone was found once. The chain uses TRBV5-4 and TRBJ2-5; D unresolved. V was pared by 0 bases and J by 5 bases, with 8 bases between. Looked up from germline, CDR1 is SGHNT and CDR2 is YYREEE (reference sequence). The CDR3 consists of 13 residues. CDR3 amino acids: CASSLAGLETQYF. In nucleotides, the CDR3 is TGTGCCAGCAGCTTGGCCGGGTTGGAGACCCAGTACTTC.

The chain has TRBV18 and TRBJ2-3; D gene unclear. This CDR3 has 14 residues. The ends were cut back, 6 bases at V and 2 bases at J, with 12 bases in the middle. Germline V gene data show CDR1 as KGHSH and CDR2 as LQKENI. The CDR3 loop is CASSPRTATDTQYF. In nucleotides, the CDR3 is TGTGCCAGCTCTCCCCGGACCGCCACAGATACGCAGTATTTT. The full variable domain, completed using reference TRBV18 and TRBJ2-3, is NAGVMQNPRHLVRRRGQEARLRCSPMKGHSHVYWYRQLPEEGLKFMVYLQKENIIDESGMPKERFSAEFPKEGPSILRIQQVVRGDSAAYFCASSPRTATDTQYFGPGTRLTVL.

The chain uses TRBV11-1 and TRBJ1-2; 8 positions match TRBD1. The CDR3 spans 16 residues. The germline CDR1 and CDR2 sequences are SGHAT and FQDESV (reference sequence). V shed 3 bases and J 0 bases; nucleotides not matched to a gene: 6. The CDR3: CASSFDRGVTNYGYTF. The CDR3 DNA reads TGTGCCAGCAGCTTCGACAGGGGCGTTACTAACTATGGCTACACCTTC.

The chain is built from TRBV6-6 and TRBJ1-1; no firm D call. The length of the CDR3 is 12 residues. The V and J ends lost 10 bases and 4 bases respectively, with 13 bases between them. Per the germline V gene, CDR1 is MNHNY and CDR2 is SVGAGI (reference sequence). This CDR3 reads CATDMWGTEAFF. For the CDR3, the DNA is TGTGCCACAGACATGTGGGGCACTGAAGCTTTCTTT.

By share of the sample, this clone is medium-sized. The V gene is TRBV4-3, the J gene TRBJ1-6; TRBD1 is a possible D gene (5 bases). The CDR3 has 16 residues. Between the trimmed V and J ends, which lost 5 bases and 0 bases, there was a span of 11 bases. Looked up from germline, CDR1 is LGHNA and CDR2 is YSLEER. The CDR3 is CASSADRSSYNSPLHF. The CDR3, as DNA: TGCGCCAGCAGCGCTGACAGAAGCTCCTATAATTCACCCCTCCACTTT.

This clone has a handful of counts. The genes are TRBV4-1 and TRBJ2-7; possible D gene TRBD1, 6 bases. Germline V gives CDR1 MGHRA, CDR2 YSYEKL. V lost 1 base to trimming and J lost 2 bases, with 12 bases between them. The CDR3 sequence is 15 residues long. CDR3 in amino acids: CASSQGTGQTYEQYF. CDR3 in DNA: TGCGCCAGCAGCCAAGGAACAGGGCAAACCTACGAGCAGTACTTC.

This sequence joins TRBV5-1 and TRBJ2-3; the match to TRBD1 covers 10 bases. Trimming removed 4 bases from V and 4 bases from J; junction bases left unmatched: 6. The CDR3 runs 15 residues. Germline lookup yields CDR1 SGHRS and CDR2 YFSETQ. CDR3 sequence (DNA): TGCGCCAGCAGCGGGGGACAGGGGAGATCAGATACGCAGTATTTT. It encodes CASSGGQGRSDTQYF.

The gene calls are TRBV9 and TRBJ2-5, with D perhaps TRBD2 (5 bases). V was pared by 3 bases and J by 2 bases, with 8 bases between. The germline V gene has CDR1 SGDLS and CDR2 YYNGEE. This CDR3 spans 13 amino acids. The CDR3 loop is CASSATGQETQYF. Written as DNA, the CDR3 is TGTGCCAGCAGCGCCACGGGGCAAGAGACCCAGTACTTC.

In this sample, this clone turned up a few times. The chain combines TRBV25-1 with TRBJ1-1; 7 bases match TRBD1. Germline V gene data show CDR1 as MGHDK and CDR2 as SYGVNS. The junction had 1 base not matched to a gene; V was cut back by 3 bases and J by 0 bases. There are 14 residues in the CDR3. The CDR3 nucleotides read TGTGCCAGCAGTGAGACAGGGTTGAACACTGAAGCTTTCTTT. This encodes CASSETGLNTEAFF.

The chain employs TRBV10-3 and TRBJ1-1, with D unresolved. This CDR3 region has 13 residues. Germline V gene lookup returns CDR1 ENHRY and CDR2 SYGVKD. V was shortened by 4 bases and J by 1 base, with 7 bases between the two germline ends. The CDR3: CAISGGENTEAFF. In DNA, the CDR3 is TGTGCCATCAGTGGAGGTGAGAACACTGAAGCTTTCTTT.

The chain uses TRBV30 and TRBJ1-6, with 9 bases aligning to TRBD1. The CDR3 contains 15 residues. J was trimmed by 7 bases and V by 0 bases; bases with no gene match: 4. CDR1 and CDR2 (germline): GTSNPN, SVGIG (reference sequence). As DNA, the CDR3 is TGTGCCTGGAGTGTACGAGGGACAGGGAATTCACCCCTCCACTTT. Translation: CAWSVRGTGNSPLHF.

This clone appeared a single time. This chain links TRBV19 with TRBJ1-2; D is ambiguous. CDR3 length: 13 amino acids. CDR1 and CDR2 (germline): LNHDA, SQIVND (reference sequence). V dropped 9 bases and J dropped 6 bases, with 17 bases sitting between them. CDR3 sequence: CASKGRRVDGYTF. CDR3 DNA sequence: TGTGCCAGCAAAGGACGACGGGTGGATGGCTACACCTTC.

This chain uses TRBV9 with TRBJ1-2; D remains ambiguous. There are 13 residues in the CDR3. V lost 3 bases to trimming and J lost 2 bases, with 8 bases between them. CDR1 is SGDLS and CDR2 is YYNGEE in the germline V gene. The chain's CDR3 is CASSAGGNYGYTF. CDR3 sequence (DNA): TGTGCCAGCAGCGCCGGCGGAAACTATGGCTACACCTTC.

This rearrangement joins TRBV2 to TRBJ2-2, with TRBD2 as a possible D gene (5 bases). This CDR3 has 13 residues. Trimming removed 8 bases from V and 1 base from J, with 8 bases in between. From germline, CDR1 is SNHLY and CDR2 FYNNEI. As DNA, the CDR3 is TGTGCCAGCGAGCGGATGAACACCGGGGAGCTGTTTTTT. Translation: CASERMNTGELFF. Together with reference TRBV2 and TRBJ2-2, the CDR3 gives the full variable domain: EPEVTQTPSHQVTQMGQEVILRCVPISNHLYFYWYRQILGQKVEFLVSFYNNEISEKSEIFDDQFSVERPDGSNFTLKIRSTKLEDSAMYFCASERMNTGELFFGEGSRLTVL.

Relative to its sample, this clone is medium-sized. The V gene is TRBV19, the J gene TRBJ1-1; 8 nucleotides agree with TRBD1. The CDR3 is 13 amino acids. The junction had 2 bases not matched to a gene; V was cut back by 4 bases and J by 4 bases. Germline V gives CDR1 LNHDA, CDR2 SQIVND (reference sequence). The CDR3 region is CASSTGTGTEAFF. The CDR3 DNA follows: TGTGCCAGTAGTACAGGGACAGGCACTGAAGCTTTCTTT.

V gene TRBV2 combines with J gene TRBJ1-3; D uncertain. The V gene lost 3 bases and the J gene lost 8 bases, with 8 bases spanning the gap. The CDR3 is made up of 12 amino acids. CDR1 is SNHLY, CDR2 FYNNEI, per germline. CDR3: CASSEGSDTIYF. The CDR3 nucleotides read TGTGCCAGCAGTGAGGGGAGTGACACCATATATTTT. Looking up the rest from reference TRBV2 and TRBJ1-3 gives the full variable domain: EPEVTQTPSHQVTQMGQEVILRCVPISNHLYFYWYRQILGQKVEFLVSFYNNEISEKSEIFDDQFSVERPDGSNFTLKIRSTKLEDSAMYFCASSEGSDTIYFGEGSWLTVV.

The chain is built from TRBV28 and TRBJ2-3, with TRBD2 identical over 11 bases. The CDR3 consists of 16 residues. V lost 1 base, J lost 2 bases, and 2 bases stayed unmatched. The germline gives CDR1 MDHEN, CDR2 SYDVKM. CDR3 nucleotides: TGTGCCAGCAGTTTATTACTAGCGGGGGCCACAGATACGCAGTATTTT. It codes for CASSLLLAGATDTQYF.